This T cell receptor (beta chain) originates from a study of cytomegalovirus exposure and HLA in healthy donors. Study conclusions and caveats: A missense variant in DCLRE1C was later tied to TCR beta V- and J-gene trimming. Researchers catalogued over 150 TCR beta chains as cytomegalovirus-associated. Analyses of presence and absence presupposed an approximately uniform sequencing depth across donors.

The PCR was carried out with 60 Vbeta primers and 13 Jbeta primers. The method was immunoSEQ multiplex PCR; TCRdb's version includes in-frame clones alone and lacks a portion of them. Recorded for this sample: roughly 57,000 clones. For this clone: Its specificity is not known.

CDR3 size: 17 residues. Unmatched junction bases numbered 10, after V lost 0 bases and J lost 5 bases. Germline loops: CDR1 SGHNT, CDR2 YENEEA. The rearrangement links TRBV11-3 to TRBJ1-1; TRBD1 aligns across 9 bases. This sequence originates from a man aged 18-30 years in good health and CMV-seropositive. The specimen was PBMCs. CDR3 amino acids: CASSLDVGQGGGTEAFF. The DNA of the CDR3 is TGTGCCAGCAGCTTAGATGTGGGACAGGGAGGCGGAACTGAAGCTTTCTTT.